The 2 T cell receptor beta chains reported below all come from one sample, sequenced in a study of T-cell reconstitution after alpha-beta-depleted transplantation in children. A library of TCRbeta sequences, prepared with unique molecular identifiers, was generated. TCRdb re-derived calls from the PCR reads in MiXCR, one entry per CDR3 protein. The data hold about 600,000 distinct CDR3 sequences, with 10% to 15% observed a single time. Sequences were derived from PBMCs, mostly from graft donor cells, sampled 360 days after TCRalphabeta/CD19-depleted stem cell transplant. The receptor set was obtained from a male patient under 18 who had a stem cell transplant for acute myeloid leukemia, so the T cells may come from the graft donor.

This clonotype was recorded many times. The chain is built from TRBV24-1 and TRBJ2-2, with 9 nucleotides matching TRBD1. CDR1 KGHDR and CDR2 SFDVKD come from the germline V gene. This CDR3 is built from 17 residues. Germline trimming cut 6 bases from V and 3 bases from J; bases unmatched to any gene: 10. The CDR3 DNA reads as TGTGCCACCAGTCTTACAGGGGGCGAGAGTCACACCGGGGAGCTGTTTTTT. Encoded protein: CATSLTGGESHTGELFF.

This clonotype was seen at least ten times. DNA of the CDR3: TGTGCCAGCTCACCGCTGGAGGGCCAAGAGACCCAGTACTTC. It translates to CASSPLEGQETQYF. The J gene is TRBJ2-5, the V gene TRBV18; tentatively, D is TRBD2 (6 bases). This CDR3 contains 14 residues. The V end lost 3 bases, the J end lost 1 base, and 9 bases lay between the germline ends. Per the germline V gene, CDR1 is KGHSH and CDR2 is LQKENI.